This T cell receptor (beta chain) was profiled in a study of cytotoxic CD8 clonotypes in ibrutinib-treated CLL. Study background: After median about 71 months, roughly 14 stayed in remission, about 12 progressed; responses around 24 partial, 2 complete. Collecting the response samples happened after a median about eleven months of treatment, with a range of 6 to 36. Whole-study results and caveats: Relative to age-matched healthy donors, clonality at baseline was higher, and it tracked circulating CD8+ T-cell counts. Public clonotypes were uncommon and contracted or stayed stable on treatment.

Concerning this clone itself: No antigen is known for it.

Germline CDR1 is LNHDA and CDR2 is SQIVND (reference sequence). The V and J ends lost 3 bases and 1 base respectively, with 9 bases between them. The CDR3 is made up of 14 amino acids. Libraries were prepared by immunoSEQ multiplex PCR; TCRdb keeps only in-frame clonotypes and omits some of them. The sample carries tens of thousands of clones, around 73% recorded once. The sequence derives from a human donor with chronic lymphocytic leukemia. This specimen was PBMCs, taken after 12 months of ibrutinib treatment. This sequence joins TRBV19 and TRBJ2-5; D call uncertain. CDR3 in DNA: TGTGCCAGTAGTATCTCGGCAGTCCAAGAGACCCAGTACTTC. Protein product: CASSISAVQETQYF. Based on the CDR3 plus reference TRBV19 and TRBJ2-5, the full variable domain is DGGITQSPKYLFRKEGQNVTLSCEQNLNHDAMYWYRQDPGQGLRLIYYSQIVNDFQKGDIAEGYSVSREKKESFPLTVTSAQKNPTAFYLCASSISAVQETQYFGPGTRLLVL.